The rows below give T cell receptor beta chains drawn from one sample of a study of long-term antiretroviral therapy in people with HIV. The method was immunoSEQ multiplex PCR; TCRdb's version includes in-frame clones alone and lacks a portion of them. The table lists about 14,000 clones, roughly 87% of them singletons. Sequences were derived from unsorted PBMCs, sampled 6.2 years after starting antiretroviral therapy. These receptors came from a man aged 35 to 55 with HIV. Both conserved end residues are part of each CDR3. Fields, in order: V gene, clone size, J gene, D gene, CDR3 protein, CDR3 DNA. D genes are given only for firm matches. A clone size is listed for some rows: how often the clone was seen (once, few, many), or a class if it is expanded.

>TRBV27|-|TRBJ2-4|-
CASSFLPTALNIQYF
TGTGCCAGCAGTTTCCTCCCGACAGCTCTAAACATTCAGTACTTC
>TRBV12-2|-|TRBJ2-7|-
CASRPRNWGGKTYEQYF
TGTGCAAGTCGCCCCAGGAACTGGGGGGGCAAAACTTACGAGCAGTACTTC
>TRBV11-1|-|TRBJ1-1|-
CASRRVGAETEAFF
TGTGCCAGCCGCAGAGTGGGGGCTGAAACTGAAGCTTTCTTT
>TRBV4-2|-|TRBJ2-1|-
CASSPTDGGNEQFF
TGTGCCAGCAGCCCTACGGACGGAGGCAATGAGCAGTTCTTC
>TRBV7-2|-|TRBJ1-1|-
CASSLGPGREAFF
TGTGCCAGCAGCTTAGGTCCAGGGCGTGAAGCTTTCTTT
>TRBV7-7|-|TRBJ2-5|-
CASSSSWRGETQYF
TGTGCTAGCAGCTCCTCGTGGAGGGGTGAGACCCAGTACTTC
>TRBV19|-|TRBJ2-1|TRBD2
CASSPGLAFYNEQFF
TGTGCCAGTAGTCCGGGACTAGCGTTTTACAATGAGCAGTTCTTC
>TRBV10-3|few|TRBJ2-7|-
CAISESIGTPSYEQYF
TGTGCCATCAGTGAGTCGATTGGGACGCCGTCCTACGAGCAGTACTTC
>TRBV7-9|-|TRBJ1-1|-
CASSPGRAEAFF
TGTGCCAGCAGCCCCGGGAGGGCTGAAGCTTTCTTT
>TRBV30|-|TRBJ1-2|-
CAWSVRVRGYTF
TGTGCCTGGAGTGTACGGGTCAGGGGCTACACCTTC
>TRBV6-1|-|TRBJ2-7|-
CASSSADRRTYEQYF
TGTGCCAGCAGTTCGGCAGACAGGCGAACCTACGAGCAGTACTTC
>TRBV4-2|-|TRBJ2-7|-
CASSQNRIYEQYF
TGTGCCAGCAGCCAAAACAGGATCTACGAGCAGTACTTC
>TRBV13|-|TRBJ2-7|-
CASSIRRGTSYEQYF
TGTGCCAGCAGCATACGACGTGGCACTAGCTACGAGCAGTACTTC
>TRBV28|-|TRBJ2-1|-
CASRDYEQFF
TGTGCCAGCAGGGACTATGAGCAGTTCTTC
>TRBV19|-|TRBJ1-1|-
CASSSGLNTEAFF
TGTGCCAGTAGTAGTGGGTTGAACACTGAAGCTTTCTTT
>TRBV7-6|-|TRBJ2-1|-
CASSVVAGGSEFF
-
>TRBV27|-|TRBJ2-2|TRBD2
CASSLATSGDYTGELFF
TGTGCCAGCAGTTTGGCGACTAGCGGGGACTACACCGGGGAGCTGTTTTTT
>TRBV5-1|-|TRBJ2-5|-
CASSLGKQETQYF
TGCGCCAGCAGCTTGGGCAAGCAAGAGACCCAGTACTTC
>TRBV7-6|medium-sized|TRBJ2-1|TRBD2
CASSLAPPGTSGREASEQFF
TGTGCCAGCAGCTTAGCTCCTCCCGGGACTAGCGGGAGAGAGGCAAGTGAGCAGTTCTTC
>TRBV5-3|medium-sized|TRBJ2-3|TRBD2
CARSPGVLAGEGDTQYF
TGTGCCAGAAGCCCTGGGGTCTTAGCGGGAGAAGGAGATACGCAGTATTTT
>TRBV7-2|-|TRBJ2-6|TRBD1
CASSPGQVRGANVLTF
TGTGCCAGCAGCCCCGGACAGGTGCGTGGGGCCAACGTCCTGACTTTC
>TRBV2|-|TRBJ1-5|TRBD1
CASMGQKNQPQHF
TGTGCCAGCATGGGACAGAAAAATCAGCCCCAGCATTTT
>TRBV19|-|TRBJ1-5|-
CASRERGLGQPQHF
TGTGCCAGTCGTGAGAGGGGCCTCGGTCAGCCCCAGCATTTT
>TRBV4-1|-|TRBJ2-1|TRBD2
CASSQEGRGTSGYNEQFF
TGCGCCAGCAGCCAAGAAGGGCGTGGGACTAGTGGGTACAATGAGCAGTTCTTC
>TRBV15|-|TRBJ2-4|TRBD2
CATSREPTSGSYIQYF
TGTGCCACCAGCAGAGAACCGACTAGCGGGAGCTACATTCAGTACTTC
>TRBV4-3|-|TRBJ2-3|TRBD1
CASSQTTGGDTQYF
TGCGCCAGCAGCCAGACGACAGGGGGAGATACGCAGTATTTT
>TRBV11-2|-|TRBJ2-4|-
CASNSGDWENIQYF
TGTGCCAGCAACTCAGGGGATTGGGAAAACATTCAGTACTTC